The TCR beta chain described here comes from a study of OX40 agonist ivuxolimab in advanced cancers. Regarding the research as a whole: Ivuxolimab was an agonistic, fully human IgG2 monoclonal antibody directed against OX40 (CD134), a costimulatory receptor. Three dose-escalation patients achieved partial responses, one with hepatocellular carcinoma and two with cutaneous melanoma. Patients were allowed to have had prior anti-PD-1, anti-PD-L1 or anti-CTLA-4 therapy, and approximately 43% of the dose-escalation patients had previously received checkpoint inhibitors. The dose-escalation cohort was roughly 83% male with a mean age of about 60 years, ranging from 23 to 79. Peripheral TCRbeta sequencing aimed to test whether ivuxolimab altered TCR sequence diversity and caused clonal T-cell expansion. Of the approximately 54 patients in dose escalation, about 20 had hepatocellular carcinoma, about 15 had melanoma, 9 had renal cell carcinoma and 9 had head and neck cancer. Intravenous ivuxolimab was administered to patients every 2 weeks at six dose levels: 0.01, 0.1, 0.3, 1.5, 3 and 10 mg/kg. The paper describes the monotherapy dose-escalation part (N ≈ 52 patients) of the phase I trial of ivuxolimab.

Points the paper makes about the study in general: Clonal expansion of both CD4+ and CD8+ blood T cells was observed from baseline to week 6 at doses 0.1 to 3.0 mg/kg. In the 0.1-3.0 mg/kg groups, partial responders were among the patients with the lowest normalized peripheral clonal expansion, particularly in CD8+ T cells. Low levels of normalized T-cell clonal expansion were also seen in some patients who did not respond. The antigen specificity of the clonally expanded peripheral T cells was not determined. After ivuxolimab, CD8+ T cells had more expanded clones than CD4+ T cells on average.

The cysteine opens and the phenylalanine closes a CDR3 of 14 amino acids. The kept DNA is CDR3 alone, 42 bases in frame from the first base. Sequences MDHEN (CDR1) and SYDVKM (CDR2) are obtained from the germline V gene. Relative to germline, V is 3 bases shorter and J is 3 bases shorter, with 12 bases between their ends. For sequencing of the TCRbeta CDR3 region, genomic DNA was extracted from the sorted cells. The immunoSEQ Assay was used for sequencing of TCRbeta CDR3 regions. TCRdb limited this immuneACCESS table to in-frame rearrangements with V and J called. A share of clones is missing; checked studies link under half to unresolved V genes, and the rest is unexplained. For this sample the table gives more than 45,000 clones, of which almost 90% were detected only once. Under 8% of the sample goes to the ten largest clones. The trial excluded patients who had a history of autoimmune disease or were on systemic immunosuppression. Peripheral blood for TCR sequencing was collected from all dose cohorts at baseline, on cycle 4 day 1, and on cycle 7 day 1. The samples were drawn from a first-in-human, open-label, multicenter phase I dose-escalation trial of ivuxolimab. Adults with locally advanced or metastatic melanoma, renal cell, hepatocellular, or head and neck squamous cell carcinoma were enrolled in the trial. Before TCR sequencing, CD4+ and CD8+ T cells were separately sorted from peripheral blood.

Concerning this clone itself: It has no known antigen specificity. Per-base quality was not reported, and no clone a single base away is much larger than it.

The sequence was obtained from an adult with an advanced solid tumor such as melanoma, head and neck, liver or kidney cancer. Sequences were derived from CD4+ or CD8+ T cells sorted from blood, sampled in a trial of the OX40 agonist ivuxolimab. The sequence links TRBV28 to TRBJ2-7, with TRBD1 tentatively as D gene (6 bases match). This receptor has the CDR3 CASSLEFRGYEQYF. At the DNA level, the sequence is TGTGCCAGCAGTTTGGAGTTCAGGGGCTACGAGCAGTACTTC. Here the CDR3 is joined to the reference TRBV28 and TRBJ2-7 genes, and the full variable domain is: DVKVTQSSRYLVKRTGEKVFLECVQDMDHENMFWYRQDPGLGLRLIYFSYDVKMKEKGDIPEGYSVSREKKERFSLILESASTNQTSMYLCASSLEFRGYEQYFGPGTRLTVT.